Described below is a single T cell receptor (beta chain) sequence and its context. Its antigen is currently unknown. This entry belongs to a study of response to subunit inactivated influenza vaccine. Study-wide results and limits: The authors offered the suggestion that each seasonal influenza vaccination recruits few new T cells.

Each CDR3 protein gets one entry after TCRdb re-called the RT-PCR reads with MiXCR. The sample carries just over 300,000 distinct CDR3 sequences, 21% recorded once. The specimen was PBMCs from blood, collected about 19 months after vaccination. This TCR was recovered from a man aged 50-75 years who received an inactivated influenza vaccine.

The CDR3 loop is CASSTGRRLQPQHF. CDR3 coding DNA: TGTGCCAGTAGTACTGGACGGCGCCTACAGCCCCAGCATTTT. The chain employs TRBV19 and TRBJ1-5; no clear D. CDR3 size: 14 residues. Germline V lookup: CDR1 LNHDA, CDR2 SQIVND (reference sequence). V was shortened by 4 bases and J by 7 bases, with 14 bases between the two germline ends.